The clone carrying this T cell receptor (beta chain) showed up many times. Its target is unknown. Coverage ceases 3 residues before the CDR3 finishes, and the germline J gene fills in the end. This entry is derived from a study of T cell clonality in common variable immunodeficiency. CVID and control samples used equivalent genomic DNA input. Profiled with immunoSEQ multiplex PCR; TCRdb holds only in-frame clones, not every one. The sample counts some 60,000 clones, none seen once; the ten largest own around 1.6%. The V gene's germline CDR1 is GTSNPN and CDR2 SVGIG (reference sequence). V shed 1 base and J 4 bases; nucleotides not matched to a gene: 17. The CDR3 runs 19 residues. Study results and limitations: Compared with controls, CVID subjects had fewer shared TCRbeta clones. The cause of increased CVID clonality remains unclear without subpopulation sequencing.

Sequences were obtained from peripheral blood mononuclear cells. The receptor's source is a person between 18 and 69 years old in good health. The chain carries TRBV30 and TRBJ2-7; 12 positions match TRBD2. The DNA read from the CDR3 is TGTGCCTGGAGTGGTTGGCGGACTAGCGGGAAGAGTTTAATATACGAG. This gives the protein CAWSGWRTSGKSLIYE. The CDR3 in its entirety is CAWSGWRTSGKSLIYEQYF.